Listed here is a single TCR beta chain. The data were obtained in a study of blood T cell repertoires in COVID-19. Study-level background: Collection of acute and convalescent COVID-19 samples took place in the United States, Italy and Spain. PBMCs, B-cell-depleted T cells, or T cells provided the cDNA or gDNA that made up the material.

Per the study methods: Using reference gene primer amplification, nucleated cell counts were estimated. Sequencing used immunoSEQ multiplex PCR; TCRdb keeps in-frame clones, though not all of them. For V, J and clone size, that table is used; D and trimming come from the DNA. The table has fewer than 300,000 clones, roughly 84% seen once; the top ten hold about 3%. Germline CDR1 MNHEY, CDR2 SVGAGI. Trimming removed 0 bases at V and 2 bases at J, with 13 bases between. This CDR3 is built from 16 residues. The sample taken for sequencing was peripheral blood. This clonotype originated in a woman under 30 with acute or convalescent COVID-19. The rearrangement joins TRBV6-5 to TRBJ1-2, with D maybe TRBD1 (6 bases). The CDR3 DNA sequence: TGTGCCAGCAGTTACTCGTCGGGGGGCCCCAACTATGGCTACACCTTC. This gives the protein CASSYSSGGPNYGYTF.